This TCR beta chain was sequenced during a study of OX40 agonist ivuxolimab in advanced cancers. CDR1 is SGHAT, CDR2 FQNNGV, per germline. Trimming stripped 6 bases from V and 5 bases from J, with 14 bases between. The CDR3 contains 13 residues. Regarding this clone: Antigen specificity is unknown.

General study results and limits: CD8+ T cells were the subset that, on average, had more expanded clones than CD4+. Clonal expansion was seen in CD4+ and CD8+ blood T cells by week 6 at 0.1 to 3.0 mg/kg. The study did not work out the antigen specificity of the expanded peripheral T cells. Compared with others, partial responders at 0.1-3.0 mg/kg displayed clonal expansion among the lowest.

Repertoires were generated with immunoSEQ multiplex PCR, while TCRdb's copy carries only in-frame clones and drops some. Counted here are over 50,000 clones, over 75% occurring once; the ten biggest clones make up approximately 4.5%. The starting material was CD4+ or CD8+ T cells sorted from blood, obtained in a trial of the OX40 agonist ivuxolimab. The source is an adult with an advanced solid tumor such as melanoma, head and neck, liver or kidney cancer. The chain carries TRBV11-2 and TRBJ2-7; D possibly corresponds to TRBD1 (5 bases). CDR3 region: CASRQEGVNEQYF. The DNA of the CDR3 is TGTGCCAGCAGGCAAGAAGGGGTAAACGAGCAGTACTTC.